Listed below are T cell receptor beta chains from one sample, sequenced in a study of regulatory T cells in long-lasting Graves disease. MiXCR, applied by TCRdb to the multiplex PCR reads, yields one record per CDR3 protein. This table holds approximately 480,000 distinct CDR3 sequences, roughly 17% found once. A further study also used this sample, focusing on T cells in Graves' hyperthyroidism and ophthalmopathy.

Sequences were derived from peripheral blood mononuclear cells (PBMCs), sampled at new diagnosis, from a patient treated with antithyroid drugs. Source of these receptors: a man aged 35 to 55 with Graves disease. The CDR3 runs from the conserved cysteine through the conserved F or W. D genes are given only for firm matches. The size field is filled for only some rows; it gives once, few, many or a size class.

size | J | V | D | CDR3 | DNA
many | TRBJ1-1 | TRBV5-1 | . | CASSLLGLGNTEAFF | TGCGCCAGCAGCTTGCTCGGACTGGGGAACACTGAAGCTTTCTTT
few | TRBJ2-3 | TRBV9 | . | CASSVGGPRDTQYF | TGTGCCAGCAGCGTAGGCGGCCCCAGGGATACGCAGTATTTT
many | TRBJ2-5 | TRBV7-9 | . | CASSSWRDGGETQYF | TGTGCCAGCAGCTCGTGGAGGGACGGCGGAGAGACCCAGTACTTC
. | TRBJ2-3 | TRBV2 | . | CASSPEIRDTQYF | TGTGCCAGCAGCCCGGAGATTCGGGATACGCAGTATTTT
. | TRBJ1-5 | TRBV28 | . | CASSFLRHQPQHF | TGTGCCAGCAGTTTCTTACGCCATCAGCCCCAGCATTTT
. | TRBJ2-3 | TRBV5-1 | . | CASSLGHPTGVRDTQYF | TGCGCCAGCAGCTTGGGACACCCTACTGGAGTGAGAGATACGCAGTATTTT
. | TRBJ2-2 | TRBV6-1 | . | CASTKQGTNTGELFF | TGTGCCAGCACCAAACAGGGAACTAACACCGGGGAGCTGTTTTTT
few | TRBJ1-1 | TRBV20-1 | . | CSARNEGMNTEAFF | TGCAGTGCTAGAAATGAGGGGATGAACACTGAAGCTTTCTTT
few | TRBJ2-5 | TRBV28 | . | CTSSLLPQETQYF | TGTACCAGCAGCCTATTACCTCAAGAGACCCAGTACTTC
. | TRBJ1-2 | TRBV2 | . | CASGLVGNYGYTF | TGTGCCAGCGGTCTGGTAGGGAACTATGGCTACACCTTC
many | TRBJ2-7 | TRBV20-1 | TRBD2 | CSARDGGGLGEQYF | TGCAGTGCTAGAGATGGGGGGGGGTTGGGCGAGCAGTACTTC
many | TRBJ2-1 | TRBV2 | TRBD2 | CASSVLAAYNEQFF | TGTGCCAGCAGTGTACTAGCGGCGTACAATGAGCAGTTCTTC
few | TRBJ2-7 | TRBV12-3/TRBV12-4 | . | CASRTPRDHYEQYF | TGTGCCAGCAGAACCCCGCGGGACCACTACGAGCAGTACTTC
. | TRBJ2-3 | TRBV5-5 | . | CASSFRSGSPDTQYF | TGTGCCAGCAGCTTCAGGTCTGGGAGTCCAGATACGCAGTATTTT
many | TRBJ2-7 | TRBV2 | . | CASSEQDYEQYF | TGTGCCAGCAGTGAACAAGACTACGAGCAGTACTTC